The 25 T cell receptor beta chains presented below share a single source sample, sequenced in a study of T cells in localized non-small cell lung cancer. This table comes from immunoSEQ multiplex PCR, and its TCRdb copy is limited to in-frame clones, with some not included. Of tens of thousands of clones detected, about four fifths appear once; the ten largest clones hold under 1.5%. Sample: peripheral blood, taken before any cancer treatment. The origin of the receptors is a female donor aged 60 or older with stage I lung adenocarcinoma.

This rearrangement joins TRBV21-1 to TRBJ2-1; TRBD2, the table's D call, lacks a check against the DNA. TRBV21-1 has pseudogene status. The CDR3 is 19 amino acids. The CDR3 reads CASSTWGPPGLAGHNEQFF. In DNA form, the CDR3 reads TGTGCCAGCAGCACCTGGGGCCCCCCGGGACTAGCGGGACACAATGAGCAGTTCTTC.

This clone has more than one count but fewer than ten. The V and J genes are TRBV19 and TRBJ1-4; TRBD1 matches at 8 bases. The ends lost 6 bases at V and 3 bases at J; junction bases unmatched: 6. There are 15 residues in the CDR3. The germline V gene encodes CDR1 LNHDA and CDR2 SQIVND (reference sequence). The CDR3 DNA reads TGTGCCAGTAGGAATCAGGGGGCGGCTAATGAAAAACTGTTTTTT. It yields the protein CASRNQGAANEKLFF. Combining the CDR3 with reference TRBV19 and TRBJ1-4 gives the whole variable domain DGGITQSPKYLFRKEGQNVTLSCEQNLNHDAMYWYRQDPGQGLRLIYYSQIVNDFQKGDIAEGYSVSREKKESFPLTVTSAQKNPTAFYLCASRNQGAANEKLFFGSGTQLSVL.

The chain joins TRBV6-1 to TRBJ2-7, with 7 bases aligning to TRBD1. The CDR3 contains 12 residues. Looked up from germline, CDR1 is MNHNS and CDR2 is SASEGT. With 8 bases clipped from V and 6 bases from J, the junction kept 7 bases outside the gene matches. The CDR3 sequence: CASQGQPGEQYF. CDR3 bases: TGTGCCAGCCAGGGACAGCCGGGCGAGCAGTACTTC.

This rearrangement joins TRBV6-6 to TRBJ2-1, with a possible D match to TRBD1 (6 bases). This CDR3 spans 12 amino acids. CDR1 and CDR2 from the germline V gene are MNHNY and SVGAGI (reference sequence). V lost 6 bases to trimming and J lost 8 bases, with 11 bases between them. The CDR3 DNA follows: TGTGCCAGCAGAACAGGGTTCCATGAGCAGTTCTTC. It specifies CASRTGFHEQFF.

This clone was seen a few times. V usage is TRBV5-4 and J usage is TRBJ2-7; possibly TRBD2 for D (5 bases). The CDR3 has 14 residues. Germline loops: CDR1 SGHNT, CDR2 YYREEE (reference sequence). V was trimmed by 4 bases and J by 1 base, leaving 12 bases between them. DNA for the CDR3: TGTGCCAGCAGCCCCAACGGAGGATCCTACGAGCAGTACTTC. Protein: CASSPNGGSYEQYF.

This clone was counted once. DNA of the CDR3: TGTGCCAGTAGTATATCTAGCGGGCTATCCGGGGAGCTGTTTTTT. It translates to CASSISSGLSGELFF. The gene calls are TRBV19 and TRBJ2-2; 8 bases are shared with TRBD2. Trimming took 2 bases from V and 6 from J; bases not matched to a gene: 5. The CDR3 is 15 residues long. Germline CDR1 and CDR2: LNHDA and SQIVND (reference sequence). Combining the CDR3 with reference TRBV19 and TRBJ2-2 gives the whole variable domain DGGITQSPKYLFRKEGQNVTLSCEQNLNHDAMYWYRQDPGQGLRLIYYSQIVNDFQKGDIAEGYSVSREKKESFPLTVTSAQKNPTAFYLCASSISSGLSGELFFGEGSRLTVL.

This chain links TRBV4-1 with TRBJ1-1; maybe TRBD1 (5 bases). V was trimmed by 3 bases and J by 1 base, leaving 6 bases between them. This CDR3 has 13 residues. The V gene's germline CDR1 is MGHRA and CDR2 YSYEKL. CDR3 sequence reads: CASSQGPNTEAFF. The CDR3 DNA sequence: TGCGCCAGCAGCCAGGGGCCGAACACTGAAGCTTTCTTT.

The CDR3 sequence: CASSEVRGDIQYF. As DNA, the CDR3 is TGTGCCAGCAGTGAAGTGCGGGGGGACATTCAGTACTTC. The chain employs TRBV2 and TRBJ2-4; 8 bases fit TRBD2. This CDR3 is 13 amino acids long. CDR1 and CDR2 (germline): SNHLY, FYNNEI. With 1 base clipped from V and 8 bases from J, the junction kept 1 base outside the gene matches.

This clone came up once. J is TRBJ2-3 and V is TRBV29-1; D is possibly TRBD1 (6 bases). V lost 4 bases, J lost 2 bases, and 13 bases lay in between. CDR1 and CDR2 from the germline V gene are SQVTM and ANQGSEA. The CDR3 is made up of 14 amino acids. DNA of the CDR3: TGCAGCGTTGCCCACAGGGCTAACACAGATACGCAGTATTTT. It encodes CSVAHRANTDTQYF.

The chain has TRBV7-8 and TRBJ2-3; D uncertain. Between the trimmed V and J ends, which lost 4 bases and 2 bases, there was a span of 4 bases. The CDR3 spans 12 residues. CDR1 SGHVS and CDR2 FQNEAQ come from the germline V gene. In nucleotides, the CDR3 is TGTGCCAGCAGCTCTAACACAGATACGCAGTATTTT. It is translated as CASSSNTDTQYF. Combining the CDR3 with reference TRBV7-8 and TRBJ2-3 gives the whole variable domain GAGVSQSPRYKVAKRGQDVALRCDPISGHVSLFWYQQALGQGPEFLTYFQNEAQLDKSGLPSDRFFAERPEGSVSTLKIQRTQQEDSAVYLCASSSNTDTQYFGPGTRLTVL.

The chain is built from TRBV7-2 and TRBJ2-5; D possibly corresponds to TRBD2 (6 bases). Germline V gene data show CDR1 as SGHTA and CDR2 as FQGNSA. V lost 5 bases to trimming and J lost 1 base, with 14 bases between them. This CDR3 is 15 amino acids long. The chain's CDR3 is CASSRGAGLQETQYF. CDR3 bases: TGTGCCAGCAGCCGCGGGGCGGGTCTCCAAGAGACCCAGTACTTC.

The chain's CDR3 is CASSLGPNGYGYTF. The CDR3 nucleotides read TGCGCCAGCAGCTTGGGTCCCAACGGCTATGGCTACACCTTC. The chain links TRBV5-1 to TRBJ1-2; the D is unclear. The germline V and J ends were trimmed by 0 bases and 4 bases, with 10 bases remaining between them. Germline CDR1 SGHRS, CDR2 YFSETQ. The CDR3 has 14 amino acids.

This clone was observed a single time. The J gene is TRBJ1-2, the V gene TRBV28; D ambiguous. The CDR3 totals 12 residues. Per the germline V gene, CDR1 is MDHEN and CDR2 is SYDVKM. Trimming cost V 5 bases and J 1 base, with 5 bases left between them. CDR3 nucleotides: TGTGCCAGCAGTCTTCGTAACTATGGCTACACCTTC. Translation gives CASSLRNYGYTF.

V gene TRBV7-8 combines with J gene TRBJ2-2, with a possible D match to TRBD1 (5 bases). There are 14 residues in the CDR3. Germline V gene data show CDR1 as SGHVS and CDR2 as FQNEAQ. V lost 5 bases and J lost 2, with 9 bases in between. The DNA of the CDR3 is TGTGCCAGCAGCCTCGGACACAACACCGGGGAGCTGTTTTTT. Encoded protein: CASSLGHNTGELFF.

V and J are TRBV6-5 and TRBJ2-1; D is unresolved. The CDR3 covers 15 residues. The V end was cut by 4 bases, the J end by 9 bases, with 19 bases between. CDR1 and CDR2 from the germline V gene are MNHEY and SVGAGI. Written as DNA, the CDR3 is TGTGCCAGCAGTTCTAATATAGACGTTTTGGGTGAGCAGTTCTTC. The encoded protein is CASSSNIDVLGEQFF.

V is TRBV7-3 and J is TRBJ1-1; D might be TRBD1 (5 bases). The V end was cut by 3 bases, the J end by 4 bases, with 12 bases between. This CDR3 has 14 amino acids. Per germline, CDR1 SGHTA and CDR2 FQGTGA. The CDR3 loop reads CASSFGQGGTEAFF. CDR3 bases: TGTGCCAGCAGCTTTGGGCAGGGAGGCACTGAAGCTTTCTTT. The whole variable domain, filled in from reference TRBV7-3 and TRBJ1-1, reads GAGVSQTPSNKVTEKGKYVELRCDPISGHTALYWYRQSLGQGPEFLIYFQGTGAADDSGLPNDRFFAVRPEGSVSTLKIQRTERGDSAVYLCASSFGQGGTEAFFGQGTRLTVV.

This chain joins TRBV21-1 and TRBJ2-3; the DNA was not compared with TRBD2, the D call given in the table. TRBV21-1 is designated a pseudogene. This CDR3 is 15 amino acids long. The CDR3 reads CASSLKGLRTDTQYF. Here the CDR3 DNA reads TGTGCCAGCAGTCTAAAAGGACTTCGCACAGATACGCAGTATTTT.

The chain couples TRBV6-5 to TRBJ2-1; D not resolved. This CDR3 contains 12 residues. Trimming pared 6 bases from V and 8 bases from J, leaving 11 bases between. Germline V gives CDR1 MNHEY, CDR2 SVGAGI. CDR3 sequence reads: CASRSNGDEQFF. The CDR3 DNA sequence: TGTGCCAGCAGGTCGAATGGGGATGAGCAGTTCTTC.

This chain's CDR3 is CASSGGLAGKQETQYF. CDR3 sequence (DNA): TGTGCCAGCAGCGGGGGACTAGCGGGGAAACAAGAGACCCAGTACTTC. The chain recombines TRBV9 with TRBJ2-5; the match to TRBD2 covers 13 bases. The CDR3 is 16 amino acids. CDR1 and CDR2 from the germline V gene are SGDLS and YYNGEE. V gave up 3 bases and J gave up 2 bases; unmatched junction bases: 4.

The chain has TRBV5-8 and TRBJ2-5, with no clear D. This CDR3 contains 12 residues. The germline V and J ends were trimmed by 1 base and 6 bases, with 7 bases remaining between them. Germline loops: CDR1 SGHTS, CDR2 YDEGEE. CDR3 region: CASSLLGQTQYF. The CDR3 DNA is TGTGCCAGCAGCTTGTTAGGTCAGACCCAGTACTTC.

The rearrangement joins TRBV2 to TRBJ1-3; 7 bases fit TRBD1. The germline gives CDR1 SNHLY, CDR2 FYNNEI. V was clipped by 4 bases and J by 1 base; unmatched bases: 7. The CDR3 loop spans 16 amino acids. This CDR3 reads CASSGQGRGSGNTIYF. CDR3 coding DNA: TGTGCCAGCAGTGGACAGGGCAGAGGATCTGGAAACACCATATATTTT.

The V gene is TRBV9, the J gene TRBJ2-2; weak D call: TRBD2 (5 bases). Trimming took 3 bases from V and 1 from J, leaving 10 bases between them. Germline CDR1 SGDLS, CDR2 YYNGEE. The CDR3 sequence is 15 residues long. The CDR3 sequence is CASSATDWNTGELFF. The CDR3 DNA reads as TGTGCCAGCAGCGCGACGGACTGGAACACCGGGGAGCTGTTTTTT.

The chain has TRBV11-3 and TRBJ1-1, with a weak D call TRBD1 (6 bases). The CDR3 is made up of 15 amino acids. V gave up 5 bases and J gave up 0 bases, with 13 bases separating them. Per germline, CDR1 SGHNT and CDR2 YENEEA. The CDR3 DNA reads as TGTGCCAGCAGCCGAGGGGGGGTTCTGAACACTGAAGCTTTCTTT. Protein: CASSRGGVLNTEAFF.

This clone was seen a handful of times. J is TRBJ2-7 and V is TRBV15, with D hard to call. Deletions cut 1 base from V and 5 bases from J, with 15 bases between. The length of the CDR3 is 15 residues. CDR1 and CDR2 (germline): LNHNV, YYDKDF (reference sequence). DNA of the CDR3: TGTGCCACCAGCAGAGGGGCGGCTTCTGCAAACGAGCAGTACTTC. Amino acid sequence: CATSRGAASANEQYF.

The chain is built from TRBV14 and TRBJ2-7; D uncertain. CDR3 length equals 14 residues. V dropped 0 bases and J dropped 4 bases, with 10 bases sitting between them. The germline V gene has CDR1 SGHDN and CDR2 FVKESK. This CDR3 reads CASSQDYNLYEQYF. The CDR3 coding sequence is TGTGCCAGCAGCCAAGATTACAACCTATACGAGCAGTACTTC.